Following are 27 T cell receptor beta chains from one sample sequenced in a study of cytomegalovirus exposure and HLA in healthy donors. PCR was performed using 60 Vbeta and 13 Jbeta primers. Measured with immunoSEQ multiplex PCR; TCRdb has only the in-frame clones, and not every one. This sample has around 65,000 clones, with about four fifths found just once. The sample was PBMCs. Receptors originate from a woman between 25 and 40 years old in good health and CMV-seronegative.

With regard to this clone: A read error may produce the germline difference seen at one junction end. This chain uses TRBV7-7 with TRBJ2-1; D gene uncertain. The CDR3 has 14 residues. Germline V gene data show CDR1 as SSHAT and CDR2 as FNYEAQ (reference sequence). Here the CDR3 reads CASSLRGWFNEQFF. DNA of the CDR3: TGTGCTAGCAGCTTACGCGGCTGGTTCAATGAGCAGTTCTTC.

V is TRBV5-1 and J is TRBJ1-2; D remains unclear. This CDR3 region has 13 residues. The ends were cut back, 4 bases at V and 4 bases at J, with 11 bases in the middle. Germline CDR1 SGHRS, CDR2 YFSETQ. The CDR3: CASSLEAAYGYTF. CDR3 in DNA: TGCGCCAGCAGCCTCGAGGCAGCCTATGGCTACACCTTC.

This clone appeared a single time. The chain couples TRBV30 to TRBJ1-5; perhaps TRBD1 as D (5 bases). This CDR3 spans 14 amino acids. From germline, CDR1 is GTSNPN and CDR2 SVGIG (reference sequence). V was cut by 2 bases and J by 4 bases, with 12 bases left in between. CDR3 amino acids: CAWSSDSLNQPQHF. The CDR3 nucleotides are TGTGCCTGGAGTTCAGACAGCCTTAATCAGCCCCAGCATTTT.

The sample holds a few counts of this clone. This chain connects TRBV5-6 to TRBJ2-1; 9 bases align to TRBD2. The CDR3 contains 17 residues. The trim removed 4 bases at V and 1 base at J, leaving 9 bases unmatched. CDR1 is SGHDT and CDR2 is YYEEEE in the germline V gene. CDR3 in amino acids: CASSPWAGGPSYNEQFF. CDR3 nucleotide sequence: TGTGCCAGCAGCCCCTGGGCGGGAGGGCCGTCCTACAATGAGCAGTTCTTC.

This chain joins TRBV2 and TRBJ2-5, with D possibly TRBD2 on 5 matching bases. This CDR3 spans 14 amino acids. V lost 2 bases to trimming and J lost 5 bases, with 12 bases between them. The germline gives CDR1 SNHLY, CDR2 FYNNEI. CDR3 coding DNA: TGTGCCAGCAGTGAAACCACGGGCGGGGAGACCCAGTACTTC. It codes for CASSETTGGETQYF.

J is TRBJ1-2 and V is TRBV10-3; 9 bases are a match to TRBD1. Germline loops: CDR1 ENHRY, CDR2 SYGVKD. V was clipped by 8 bases and J by 4 bases; unmatched bases: 11. This CDR3 comprises 15 residues. CDR3 protein: CAILNPGQGSYGYTF. The CDR3 DNA follows: TGTGCCATCCTAAACCCGGGACAGGGTAGCTATGGCTACACCTTC.

This chain links TRBV7-6 with TRBJ1-1; D is uncertain. The V gene lost 1 base and the J gene lost 7 bases, with 10 bases spanning the gap. The CDR3 has 13 amino acids. Germline V gene data show CDR1 as SGHVS and CDR2 as FNYEAQ. The CDR3 protein is CASSLGGRLEAFF. For the CDR3, the DNA is TGTGCCAGCAGCTTAGGAGGTAGACTTGAAGCTTTCTTT.

The genes are TRBV30 and TRBJ2-1; D is possibly TRBD1 (5 bases). Trimming removed 1 base from V and 2 bases from J, with 6 bases in between. Germline V gene sequence: CDR1 GTSNPN, CDR2 SVGIG (reference sequence). This CDR3 contains 13 residues. As DNA, the CDR3 is TGTGCCTGGAGTGAGGGGACCTACAATGAGCAGTTCTTC. The encoded protein is CAWSEGTYNEQFF.

The genes are TRBV4-3 and TRBJ2-1, with 7 positions matching TRBD2. Per the germline V gene, CDR1 is LGHNA and CDR2 is YSLEER. Trimming at V came to 1 base and at J to 2 bases, leaving 2 bases not matched to a gene. This CDR3 is 15 amino acids long. The CDR3 here is CASSQGGGPYNEQFF. The CDR3 coding sequence is TGCGCCAGCAGCCAAGGGGGAGGGCCCTACAATGAGCAGTTCTTC.

The rearrangement joins TRBV4-1 to TRBJ2-5; 13 bases map to TRBD2. CDR3 length: 18 amino acids. With V trimmed by 2 bases and J by 4 bases, 10 bases remained unmatched. Per the germline V gene, CDR1 is MGHRA and CDR2 is YSYEKL. The CDR3 spells CASSQREGLAGDTETQYF. As DNA, the CDR3 is TGCGCCAGCAGCCAAAGGGAAGGACTAGCGGGAGATACAGAGACCCAGTACTTC.

The V gene is TRBV25-1, the J gene TRBJ1-5, with D unclear. The CDR3 runs 14 residues. V was shortened by 1 base and J by 0 bases, with 4 bases between the two germline ends. Per germline, CDR1 MGHDK and CDR2 SYGVNS. CDR3 amino acids: CASSESGSNQPQHF. CDR3 coding DNA: TGTGCCAGCAGTGAATCCGGTAGCAATCAGCCCCAGCATTTT.

The chain uses TRBV4-3 and TRBJ1-2; D not resolved. Germline V gene sequence: CDR1 LGHNA, CDR2 YSLEER. The CDR3 length is 12 residues. V gave up 0 bases and J gave up 5 bases, with 4 bases separating them. The CDR3 DNA is TGCGCCAGCAGCCAAGATTATTATGGCTACACCTTC. Residues: CASSQDYYGYTF.

This rearrangement joins TRBV28 to TRBJ2-3; TRBD1 is a possible D gene (7 bases). Trimming shortened V by 5 bases and J by 3 bases, and 15 bases separated the two germline ends. Germline V CDR1 and CDR2: MDHEN, SYDVKM. CDR3 size: 15 residues. The CDR3 region has the DNA TGTGCCAGCAGTCCGCAGACAGGGAGGACAGATACGCAGTATTTT. It translates to CASSPQTGRTDTQYF.

The CDR3 reads CASSPPSGGAYNEQFF. CDR3 DNA: TGCGCCAGCAGCCCGCCAAGCGGGGGGGCTTACAATGAGCAGTTCTTC. This chain uses TRBV5-1 with TRBJ2-1; 10 bases align to TRBD2. After removal of 4 bases from V and 4 bases from J, the junction contained 8 bases not matched to a gene. The germline CDR1 and CDR2 sequences are SGHRS and YFSETQ. The CDR3 spans 16 residues.

The chain combines TRBV7-6 with TRBJ1-6, with D perhaps TRBD1 (6 bases). With 5 bases removed from V and 3 bases from J, the gap between germline ends came to 8 bases. Looked up from germline, CDR1 is SGHVS and CDR2 is FNYEAQ. The CDR3 is 14 residues long. The CDR3, as DNA: TGTGCCAGCAGCAGACAGGACTATAATTCACCCCTCCACTTT. Encoded protein: CASSRQDYNSPLHF. The full variable domain, in which reference TRBV7-6 and TRBJ1-6 provide the parts outside the CDR3, is GAGVSQSPRYKVTKRGQDVALRCDPISGHVSLYWYRQALGQGPEFLTYFNYEAQQDKSGLPNDRFSAERPEGSISTLTIQRTEQRDSAMYRCASSRQDYNSPLHFGNGTRLTVT.

The table lists this clone with a count of one. The V call is TRBV7-2, the J call TRBJ2-3, with D possibly being TRBD2 (5 bases). V dropped 0 bases and J dropped 5 bases, with 21 bases sitting between them. The CDR3 length is 18 residues. Germline V CDR1 and CDR2: SGHTA, FQGNSA. The CDR3 DNA reads TGTGCCAGCAGCTTAGCTTTTACATCTAGCCCAACCCGAGATACGCAGTATTTT. Its translation: CASSLAFTSSPTRDTQYF.

This chain connects TRBV5-4 to TRBJ1-4; 7 nucleotides agree with TRBD1. Germline V gene lookup returns CDR1 SGHNT and CDR2 YYREEE (reference sequence). The CDR3 runs to 16 residues. V was clipped by 0 bases and J by 7 bases; unmatched bases: 9. The CDR3 bases are TGTGCCAGCAGCTTGGCCTTAGCAGGGGGTGGTGAAAAACTGTTTTTT. Translation gives CASSLALAGGGEKLFF.

The genes are TRBV2 and TRBJ1-5; possibly TRBD1 for D (5 bases). Germline V gene lookup returns CDR1 SNHLY and CDR2 FYNNEI. The CDR3 is 13 residues long. Trimming removed 7 bases at V and 3 bases at J, with 10 bases between. The CDR3 reads CASTRQYNQPQHF. CDR3 bases: TGTGCCAGCACCCGACAGTACAATCAGCCCCAGCATTTT.

The chain is built from TRBV2 and TRBJ1-1, with D possibly being TRBD1 (5 bases). V lost 7 bases to trimming and J lost 2 bases, with 11 bases between them. The CDR3 spans 13 residues. Germline assignment: CDR1 SNHLY and CDR2 FYNNEI. As DNA, the CDR3 is TGTGCCAGCAAAGCTAGGGGTAACACTGAAGCTTTCTTT. This gives the protein CASKARGNTEAFF.

Only one count was recorded for this clone. The chain is built from TRBV14 and TRBJ2-3; 8 bases are shared with TRBD1. This CDR3 has 17 residues. In germline, CDR1 is SGHDN, CDR2 FVKESK. V dropped 3 bases and J dropped 2; count of bases not matched to a gene: 10. CDR3 residues: CASSHKQGVPLTDTQYF. The DNA of the CDR3 is TGTGCCAGCAGCCACAAACAGGGGGTCCCGCTCACAGATACGCAGTATTTT.

The chain recombines TRBV5-4 with TRBJ1-4, with 7 bases identical to TRBD1. Germline CDR1 reads SGHNT; CDR2 reads YYREEE (reference sequence). CDR3 size: 14 residues. Germline trimming cut 7 bases from V and 6 bases from J; bases unmatched to any gene: 9. The CDR3 nucleotides read TGTGCCAGCCGATCCGGGACAGCCGATGAAAAACTGTTTTTT. As protein: CASRSGTADEKLFF.

The V and J genes are TRBV30 and TRBJ2-7; TRBD2 agrees at 9 bases. The CDR3 length is 13 residues. Germline loops: CDR1 GTSNPN, CDR2 SVGIG (reference sequence). J lost 3 bases, V lost 5 bases, and 5 bases had no gene match. CDR3 protein: CAWGTSSGYEQYF. CDR3 nucleotide sequence: TGTGCCTGGGGGACTAGCTCCGGCTACGAGCAGTACTTC.

The genes are TRBV9 and TRBJ1-1, with D possibly being TRBD1 (6 bases). CDR1 and CDR2 (germline): SGDLS, YYNGEE. The CDR3 covers 14 residues. Deletions cut 6 bases from V and 5 bases from J, with 17 bases between. CDR3 bases: TGTGCCAGCAACAGAGGGGGGGTCGGAACTGAAGCTTTCTTT. Translating it yields CASNRGGVGTEAFF.

The CDR3: CASSGGPGGPSYEQYF. For the CDR3, the DNA is TGTGCCAGCAGTGGGGGTCCGGGAGGGCCCTCCTACGAGCAGTACTTC. The chain uses TRBV6-1 and TRBJ2-7; 8 bases fit TRBD2. V gave up 4 bases and J gave up 0 bases; unmatched junction bases: 8. Germline V gives CDR1 MNHNS, CDR2 SASEGT. The CDR3 consists of 16 residues.

The chain combines TRBV4-1 with TRBJ1-2; 7 positions agree with TRBD1. The CDR3 covers 15 residues. Looked up from germline, CDR1 is MGHRA and CDR2 is YSYEKL. V was pared by 1 base and J by 5 bases, with 7 bases of the junction left unmatched. The CDR3 nucleotides read TGCGCCAGCAGCCAAGGGAGGGGGCAAGGGTATGGCTACACCTTC. Translated, it gives CASSQGRGQGYGYTF.

The CDR3 nucleotides read TGTGCCAGCAGTGACTACAGGGGGCAGGGTGAAGCTTTCTTT. Protein: CASSDYRGQGEAFF. This rearrangement joins TRBV25-1 to TRBJ1-1; 9 bases map to TRBD1. V lost 3 bases, J lost 7 bases, and 6 bases stayed unmatched. The CDR3 length is 14 residues. Per germline, CDR1 MGHDK and CDR2 SYGVNS.

This chain connects TRBV6-5 to TRBJ2-7; 8 bases line up with TRBD1. V was clipped by 7 bases and J by 6 bases; unmatched bases: 11. Germline assignment: CDR1 MNHEY and CDR2 SVGAGI. The CDR3 totals 14 residues. CDR3 nucleotide sequence: TGTGCCAGCAACACCCCATCTACAGGGGGCGAGCAGTACTTC. Amino acids: CASNTPSTGGEQYF.